These T cell receptor beta chains were read from a single sample in a study of control samples from healthy donors and cancer patients. Clones were sequenced by immunoSEQ multiplex PCR, and TCRdb holds only the in-frame ones, with some missing. The sample shows around 76,000 clones, 90% to 95% of them seen only once. Sequencing was performed on blood. These receptors all come from a middle-aged woman in good health. The CDR3 runs from the conserved cysteine through the conserved F or W. A D gene is named only where the DNA matches it firmly. Expanded clones are given a class, and other clones once, few, many or no size at all.

J gene | clone size | V gene | D gene | CDR3 protein | CDR3 DNA
TRBJ1-4 | - | TRBV5-1 | - | CASSVRQGGEKLFF | TGCGCCAGCAGCGTAAGGCAGGGAGGCGAAAAACTGTTTTTT
TRBJ2-5 | - | TRBV18 | - | CASSRSGEETQYF | TGTGCCAGCTCCCGAAGTGGAGAAGAGACCCAGTACTTC
TRBJ1-2 | - | TRBV2 | - | CASPPRGLNYGYTF | TGTGCCAGCCCCCCAAGGGGCTTAAACTATGGCTACACCTTC
TRBJ2-7 | - | TRBV6-5 | - | CASSRVSSSYEQYF | TGTGCCAGCTCAAGGGTCAGTAGCTCCTACGAGCAGTACTTC
TRBJ2-7 | - | TRBV11-1 | TRBD1 | CASSRRTGRPEQYF | TGTGCCAGCAGCCGTAGGACAGGGCGTCCCGAGCAGTACTTC
TRBJ1-1 | - | TRBV30 | TRBD1 | CACLKGQIFIGRTEAFF | TGTGCCTGTCTTAAGGGACAGATTTTTATCGGGCGCACTGAAGCTTTCTTT
TRBJ2-1 | - | TRBV28 | TRBD2 | CASGTSGLGEQFF | TGTGCCAGCGGAACTAGCGGGTTAGGTGAGCAGTTCTTC
TRBJ1-1 | - | TRBV29-1 | - | CSVEENMNTEAFF | TGCAGCGTTGAAGAGAACATGAACACTGAAGCTTTCTTT
TRBJ2-7 | - | TRBV28 | - | CASLAGYEQYF | TGTGCCAGCCTTGCTGGCTACGAGCAGTACTTC
TRBJ2-2 | - | TRBV7-2 | TRBD1 | CASSLTGQAGGELFF | TGTGCCAGCAGCTTAACTGGACAGGCGGGCGGGGAGCTGTTTTTT
TRBJ2-7 | - | TRBV19 | - | CASSPRGWPEQYF | TGTGCCAGTAGCCCTCGAGGTTGGCCCGAGCAGTACTTC
TRBJ2-5 | - | TRBV30 | - | CALTGQLETQYF | TGTGCCTTAACCGGACAGTTAGAGACCCAGTACTTC
TRBJ2-2 | once | TRBV6-4 | - | CASSSDSGHTGELFF | TGTGCCAGCAGTTCAGACAGCGGACACACCGGGGAGCTGTTTTTT
TRBJ2-5 | - | TRBV5-1 | TRBD2 | CASRKTSGGALETQYF | TGCGCCAGCAGGAAAACTAGCGGGGGGGCACTCGAGACCCAGTACTTC
TRBJ2-7 | - | TRBV4-2 | - | CASSQEFRSIPGYEQYF | TGTGCCAGCAGCCAAGAATTTAGATCCATACCGGGGTACGAGCAGTACTTC
TRBJ2-2 | - | TRBV28 | - | CASSSGGSDGELFF | TGTGCCAGCAGTTCGGGTGGGTCGGACGGGGAGCTGTTTTTT
TRBJ1-5 | - | TRBV7-8 | - | CASSLYRNNQPQHF | TGTGCCAGCAGCTTATACCGGAACAATCAGCCCCAGCATTTT
TRBJ1-1 | - | TRBV30 | - | CAWSPIGTGLSEAFF | TGTGCCTGGAGTCCCATCGGGACGGGGCTATCCGAAGCTTTCTTT
TRBJ2-5 | - | TRBV5-1 | - | CASSLIAEETQYF | TGCGCCAGCAGCTTGATAGCAGAAGAGACCCAGTACTTC
TRBJ1-4 | - | TRBV5-4 | - | CASSTKGDEKLFF | TGTGCCAGCAGCACAAAGGGGGATGAAAAACTGTTTTTT
TRBJ2-7 | - | TRBV6-2/TRBV6-3 | - | CASSYFGPVPLGQYF | TGTGCCAGCAGTTACTTTGGACCCGTGCCGCTCGGGCAGTACTTC
TRBJ1-2 | - | TRBV28 | - | CASRLTPSNYGYTF | TGTGCCAGCAGACTTACACCTTCTAACTATGGCTACACCTTC
TRBJ2-6 | - | TRBV7-9 | - | CASSLGSGANVLTF | TGTGCCAGCAGCTTAGGTTCTGGGGCCAACGTCCTGACTTTC
TRBJ1-1 | - | TRBV7-9 | - | CASSLYGGGNTEAFF | TGTGCCAGCAGCCTCTATGGAGGGGGGAACACTGAAGCTTTCTTT
TRBJ1-2 | - | TRBV11-2 | - | CASSSRLAGDNYGYTF | TGTGCCAGCAGCTCCCGTCTAGCGGGGGACAACTATGGCTACACCTTC
TRBJ1-1 | - | TRBV27 | TRBD1 | CASSWGQDMNTEAFF | TGTGCCAGCAGTTGGGGACAGGATATGAACACTGAAGCTTTCTTT
TRBJ2-1 | - | TRBV9 | - | CASSVGWGEQFF | TGTGCCAGCAGCGTAGGTTGGGGTGAGCAGTTCTTC
TRBJ1-2 | - | TRBV28 | TRBD1 | CASSSPTGFYGYTF | TGTGCCAGCAGTTCCCCGACAGGGTTCTATGGCTACACCTTC
TRBJ1-1 | - | TRBV7-3 | - | CASSLRGGTGELNTEAFF | TGTGCCAGCAGCTTAAGAGGGGGTACAGGAGAATTGAACACTGAAGCTTTCTTT
TRBJ1-2 | - | TRBV10-2 | - | CASSEFTRDPKRGYTF | TGCGCCAGCAGTGAGTTCACAAGGGATCCGAAAAGAGGCTACACCTTC
TRBJ1-1 | - | TRBV10-3 | - | CAISEGQTNTEAFF | TGTGCCATCAGTGAGGGACAGACGAACACTGAAGCTTTCTTT
TRBJ1-1 | - | TRBV27 | TRBD1 | CASSPISGTGVYTEAFF | TGTGCCAGCAGTCCTATCTCCGGGACAGGGGTATACACTGAAGCTTTCTTT
TRBJ2-6 | - | TRBV6-6 | - | CASSQSVAGANVLTF | TGTGCCAGCAGCCAATCAGTAGCTGGGGCCAACGTCCTGACTTTC
TRBJ1-1 | - | TRBV27 | TRBD1 | CASSLLQGANTEAFF | TGTGCCAGCAGTCTACTGCAGGGGGCGAACACTGAAGCTTTCTTT
TRBJ2-7 | - | TRBV5-1 | - | CASSPPDNSYEQYF | TGCGCCAGCAGTCCCCCGGACAACTCCTACGAGCAGTACTTC
TRBJ2-7 | - | TRBV7-9 | TRBD2 | CASSSAFGGSSYEQYF | TGTGCCAGCAGCTCAGCCTTCGGGGGGAGCTCCTACGAGCAGTACTTC
TRBJ2-3 | - | TRBV18 | - | CASSPGNEVNTDTQYF | TGTGCCAGCTCACCAGGGAACGAGGTTAACACAGATACGCAGTATTTT
TRBJ2-7 | - | TRBV30 | - | CAWSVTSGPYEQYF | TGTGCCTGGAGTGTAACGAGCGGCCCCTACGAGCAGTACTTC
TRBJ2-2 | - | TRBV5-1 | - | CASSPGTAKGELFF | TGCGCCAGCAGCCCCGGGACTGCCAAAGGGGAGCTGTTTTTT
TRBJ2-3 | - | TRBV11-2 | TRBD2 | CASSLGTGTSGRTQYF | TGTGCCAGCAGCTTAGGTACCGGGACTAGTGGAAGAACGCAGTATTTT
TRBJ1-6 | - | TRBV30 | - | CAWSVLAGTRSPLHF | TGTGCCTGGAGTGTACTAGCAGGGACTAGATCACCCCTCCACTTT
TRBJ1-5 | - | TRBV6-1 | - | CASSEAGGPQHF | TGTGCCAGCAGTGAAGCCGGCGGGCCCCAGCATTTT
TRBJ2-5 | - | TRBV5-1 | TRBD2 | CASRPGLAEETQYF | TGCGCCAGCAGACCAGGACTAGCGGAAGAGACCCAGTACTTC
TRBJ1-1 | - | TRBV6-5 | - | CASSLRNTEAFF | TGTGCCAGCAGTCTGAGGAACACTGAAGCTTTCTTT